A single sample is the source of the 25 T cell receptor beta chains below, sequenced in a study of TIL therapy for anti-PD-1-resistant metastatic lung cancer. Indicated time point: pre-treatment sample, taken before nivolumab and TIL therapy. Pleural nodules or supraclavicular lymph nodes made up most of the excised metastases sampled. This was the immunoSEQ v3 assay. Only in-frame clones appear in the TCRdb table, and some are missing; sequencing was by immunoSEQ multiplex PCR. The sample yields more than 90,000 clones, around 71% seen once. Sequences were derived from tumor tissue, sampled at baseline. Source of these receptors: a person aged 25 to 80 with non-small cell lung cancer.

J is TRBJ2-1 and V is TRBV29-1, with D possibly matching TRBD2 (6 bases). The CDR3 consists of 13 residues. Per germline, CDR1 SQVTM and CDR2 ANQGSEA. The ends were cut back, 8 bases at V and 0 bases at J, with 11 bases in the middle. In nucleotides, the CDR3 is TGCAGCAGCCGGGGGAGCTCCTACAATGAGCAGTTCTTC. Its protein is CSSRGSSYNEQFF.

This chain links TRBV19 with TRBJ2-2; no firm D call. The length of the CDR3 is 12 residues. Per the germline V gene, CDR1 is LNHDA and CDR2 is SQIVND (reference sequence). Deletions cut 6 bases from V and 3 bases from J, with 5 bases between. The CDR3 DNA reads as TGTGCCAGTAGGGTATACACCGGGGAGCTGTTTTTT. This codes for CASRVYTGELFF.

Written as DNA, the CDR3 is TGTGCCAGCTCACCACCCGCCCTGACAGGCTACACCTTC. It specifies CASSPPALTGYTF. The chain is built from TRBV18 and TRBJ1-2; D remains ambiguous. Germline assignment: CDR1 KGHSH and CDR2 LQKENI. The CDR3 totals 13 residues. Deletions cut 0 bases from V and 8 bases from J, with 10 bases between.

This chain joins TRBV19 and TRBJ2-1; 10 bases are shared with TRBD2. CDR3 length equals 17 residues. Looked up from germline, CDR1 is LNHDA and CDR2 is SQIVND (reference sequence). The V and J ends lost 8 bases and 7 bases, in that order; junction bases with no gene match: 17. The CDR3 loop is CASGYRGTSDLVNEQFF. Written as DNA, the CDR3 is TGTGCCAGTGGATACCGAGGGACTAGCGATCTGGTAAATGAGCAGTTCTTC. Full variable domain (missing parts from reference TRBV19 and TRBJ2-1): DGGITQSPKYLFRKEGQNVTLSCEQNLNHDAMYWYRQDPGQGLRLIYYSQIVNDFQKGDIAEGYSVSREKKESFPLTVTSAQKNPTAFYLCASGYRGTSDLVNEQFFGPGTRLTVL.

The rearrangement uses TRBV18 and TRBJ2-3; D assignment may be TRBD1 or TRBD2 (5 bases each). Trimming cost V 6 bases and J 2 bases, with 9 bases left between them. Germline assignment: CDR1 KGHSH and CDR2 LQKENI. CDR3 length: 13 amino acids. As DNA, the CDR3 is TGTGCCAGCTCTGGGGGAATCACAGATACGCAGTATTTT. This codes for CASSGGITDTQYF.

V is TRBV7-2 and J is TRBJ1-4; D perhaps matches TRBD1 (5 bases). This CDR3 is built from 15 residues. Germline V gene lookup returns CDR1 SGHTA and CDR2 FQGNSA. The ends were cut back, 5 bases at V and 0 bases at J, with 10 bases in the middle. The CDR3 DNA sequence: TGTGCCAGCAGCCCCAGGGCAACAACTAATGAAAAACTGTTTTTT. As protein: CASSPRATTNEKLFF.

The gene calls are TRBV6-2 or TRBV6-3 and TRBJ1-1, with a possible D match to TRBD1 (5 bases). V was shortened by 1 base and J by 6 bases, with 12 bases between the two germline ends. The CDR3 runs 14 residues. CDR1 is MNHEY and CDR2 is SVGEGT in the germline V gene. The CDR3 loop is CASSYFIRDPEAFF. CDR3 coding DNA: TGTGCCAGCAGTTACTTTATCAGGGACCCTGAAGCTTTCTTT.

The chain is built from TRBV5-5 and TRBJ1-2, with D perhaps TRBD1 (6 bases). Germline V lookup: CDR1 SGHKS, CDR2 YYEKEE (reference sequence). The CDR3 runs 17 residues. The ends were cut back, 1 base at V and 2 bases at J, with 18 bases in the middle. CDR3 nucleotide sequence: TGTGCCAGCAGCTTGTCCCTAAGGCCAGGGGCCAACTATGGCTACACCTTC. Residues: CASSLSLRPGANYGYTF.

The table lists this clone with a few counts. One junction end disagrees with the germline gene, perhaps due to a read error. The V call is TRBV5-5, the J call TRBJ2-4; 12 nucleotides align to TRBD2. CDR1 is SGHKS and CDR2 is YYEKEE in the germline V gene (reference sequence). The CDR3 is 12 residues long. The CDR3: CASSLAGTSGYF. The CDR3 nucleotides are TGTGCCAGCAGCTTGGCGGGGACTAGCGGGTATTTC.

This clone showed up just a few times. J is TRBJ2-7 and V is TRBV24-1, with 8 positions matching TRBD1. CDR3 length: 17 residues. V shed 4 bases and J 3 bases; nucleotides not matched to a gene: 13. The germline CDR1 and CDR2 sequences are KGHDR and SFDVKD. The CDR3 protein is CATSEPWTGHMIYEQYF. For the CDR3, the DNA is TGTGCCACCAGTGAGCCGTGGACAGGGCATATGATCTACGAGCAGTACTTC.

The V call is TRBV5-1, the J call TRBJ2-1, with 10 bases fitting TRBD1. The CDR3 sequence is 17 residues long. Unmatched junction bases numbered 8, after V lost 3 bases and J lost 2 bases. The germline V gene encodes CDR1 SGHRS and CDR2 YFSETQ. The CDR3, as DNA: TGCGCCAGCAGCTGGGGACAGGGGATAATAACCTACAATGAGCAGTTCTTC. This codes for CASSWGQGIITYNEQFF.

As to this clone: At one end, the junction sequence differs from germline, possibly due to a read error. V usage is TRBV28 and J usage is TRBJ1-2; possibly TRBD1 for D (5 bases). CDR1 is MDHEN, CDR2 SYDVKM, per germline. The CDR3 length is 11 residues. The CDR3 protein is CASSFKTDSIF. CDR3 sequence (DNA): TGTGCCAGCAGTTTTAAGACAGACTCTATCTTC.

This clone turned up a few times. The chain has TRBV3-1 (or the pseudogene TRBV3-2) and TRBJ1-2, with unresolved D. Germline CDR1 LGHDT, CDR2 YNNKEL (reference sequence). The CDR3 has 12 amino acids. Trimming pared 4 bases from V and 4 bases from J, leaving 7 bases between. CDR3 protein: CASSRRSYGYTF. CDR3 nucleotide sequence: TGTGCCAGCAGCCGACGAAGCTATGGCTACACCTTC.

This clone turned up a few times. The V and J genes are TRBV6-5 and TRBJ2-2; D is undetermined. Trimming took 1 base from V and 1 from J, leaving 7 bases between them. This CDR3 region has 15 residues. Per the germline V gene, CDR1 is MNHEY and CDR2 is SVGAGI. The CDR3 nucleotides are TGTGCCAGCAGTTACTGGACCGAGAACACCGGGGAGCTGTTTTTT. It is translated as CASSYWTENTGELFF.

The chain links TRBV5-1 to TRBJ2-3; 8 nucleotides match TRBD1. Germline V gene sequence: CDR1 SGHRS, CDR2 YFSETQ. Trimming cost V 4 bases and J 3 bases; bases outside gene matches: 4. CDR3 length equals 14 residues. The CDR3 DNA sequence: TGCGCCAGCAGCCTGGACAGGGTAACAGATACGCAGTATTTT. Its protein product is CASSLDRVTDTQYF.

Written as DNA, the CDR3 is TGTGCCAGCAGCTTTTCTTCGAACACCGGGGAGCTGTTTTTT. The encoded protein is CASSFSSNTGELFF. The chain links TRBV7-3 to TRBJ2-2; D not certain. Looked up from germline, CDR1 is SGHTA and CDR2 is FQGTGA. This CDR3 spans 14 amino acids. V was clipped by 3 bases and J by 0 bases, with 5 bases between them. The variable domain in full, completed from reference TRBV7-3 and TRBJ2-2, reads GAGVSQTPSNKVTEKGKYVELRCDPISGHTALYWYRQSLGQGPEFLIYFQGTGAADDSGLPNDRFFAVRPEGSVSTLKIQRTERGDSAVYLCASSFSSNTGELFFGEGSRLTVL.

The rearrangement joins TRBV4-3 to TRBJ1-4; 11 bases align to TRBD1. The length of the CDR3 is 17 residues. Germline loops: CDR1 LGHNA, CDR2 YSLEER. Unmatched junction bases numbered 9, after V lost 2 bases and J lost 7 bases. Written as DNA, the CDR3 is TGCGCCAGCAGCCAACAAGTCCGGACAGGGGGCATTGAAAAACTGTTTTTT. Amino acid sequence: CASSQQVRTGGIEKLFF.

The table lists this clone with a few counts. The V gene is TRBV9, the J gene TRBJ2-7; 9 bases match TRBD2. Germline trimming cut 4 bases from V and 3 bases from J; bases unmatched to any gene: 5. Looked up from germline, CDR1 is SGDLS and CDR2 is YYNGEE. The CDR3 is made up of 14 amino acids. CDR3 sequence reads: CASSPRTSDYEQYF. CDR3 bases: TGTGCCAGCAGCCCTAGGACTAGCGACTACGAGCAGTACTTC. The whole variable domain, filled in from reference TRBV9 and TRBJ2-7, reads DSGVTQTPKHLITATGQRVTLRCSPRSGDLSVYWYQQSLDQGLQFLIQYYNGEERAKGNILERFSAQQFPDLHSELNLSSLELGDSALYFCASSPRTSDYEQYFGPGTRLTVT.

Concerning this clone itself: At the DNA level, this CDR3 is encoded by other sequences in the same sample as well. The J gene is TRBJ2-3, the V gene TRBV28; perhaps D is TRBD1 or TRBD2 (6 bases each). Germline V gene data show CDR1 as MDHEN and CDR2 as SYDVKM. The V and J ends lost 3 bases and 1 base respectively, with 11 bases between them. The CDR3 contains 15 residues. This CDR3 reads CASSLGGSGTDTQYF. CDR3 DNA: TGTGCCAGCAGTTTGGGGGGCAGCGGCACAGATACGCAGTATTTT.

V gene TRBV2 combines with J gene TRBJ2-1; 8 bases line up with TRBD2. Germline-derived CDR1 and CDR2 are SNHLY and FYNNEI. CDR3 length: 18 amino acids. The trim removed 8 bases at V and 7 bases at J, leaving 22 bases unmatched. CDR3 loop: CASYHGGASSPGVNEQFF. In DNA form, the CDR3 reads TGTGCCAGCTATCACGGGGGGGCCTCCTCCCCTGGGGTGAATGAGCAGTTCTTC.

The chain is built from TRBV10-3 and TRBJ2-7; a possible D gene is TRBD2 (6 bases). The CDR3 covers 14 residues. Trimming took off 3 bases at V and 1 base at J, with 10 bases between the two ends. Germline values: CDR1 ENHRY, CDR2 SYGVKD. The CDR3 is CAISELGGSYEQYF. In DNA, the CDR3 is TGTGCCATCAGTGAATTGGGGGGATCCTACGAGCAGTACTTC.

The sample holds many counts of this clone. Different DNA sequences within this sample yield the same CDR3. The chain joins TRBV6-4 to TRBJ2-2; D might be TRBD2 (5 bases). Germline CDR1 MRHNA, CDR2 SNTAGT. The V end lost 2 bases, the J end lost 5 bases, and 6 bases lay between the germline ends. CDR3 length equals 13 residues. The CDR3 coding sequence is TGTGCCAGCAGTGACCGGGATACCGGGGAGCTGTTTTTT. Amino acid sequence: CASSDRDTGELFF.

This clone was recorded a few times. The rearrangement links TRBV5-5 to TRBJ2-1; the match to TRBD1 covers 9 bases. CDR1 and CDR2 from the germline V gene are SGHKS and YYEKEE (reference sequence). The CDR3 length is 15 residues. The trim removed 0 bases at V and 9 bases at J, leaving 7 bases unmatched. As DNA, the CDR3 is TGTGCCAGCAGCTTGGCGGGACAGGGAATGAGTGAGCAGTTCTTC. Amino acids: CASSLAGQGMSEQFF.

The rearrangement links TRBV10-3 to TRBJ2-1; 8 positions agree with TRBD2. Germline V gene sequence: CDR1 ENHRY, CDR2 SYGVKD. V dropped 11 bases and J dropped 1; count of bases not matched to a gene: 7. This CDR3 comprises 14 residues. In DNA form, the CDR3 reads TGTGCCCCTCCGGCGGGAGGTTCCTACAATGAGCAGTTCTTC. Translating gives CAPPAGGSYNEQFF.

This clone occurred a few times. CDR3 bases: TGTGCCAGCAGCTTAGAGTGGGGGACTAGCGGGCTCACAGATACGCAGTATTTT. Translated: CASSLEWGTSGLTDTQYF. V and J are TRBV7-9 and TRBJ2-3; 12 nucleotides line up with TRBD2. V was pared by 1 base and J by 2 bases, with 7 bases of the junction left unmatched. CDR1 and CDR2 from the germline V gene are SEHNR and FQNEAQ (reference sequence). There are 18 residues in the CDR3.